This is a list of T cell receptor beta chains from one sample in a study of beta chain features in type 1 diabetes. Libraries were prepared by immunoSEQ multiplex PCR; TCRdb keeps only in-frame clonotypes and omits some of them. The table includes 640,000 or so clones, 13% detected once. Sequencing input: naive CD4+ T cells from blood. The receptors stem from a man younger than 35 with type 1 diabetes. The CDR3 runs from the conserved cysteine through the conserved F or W. The D gene is left open where the match is weak. Rows give clone size only sometimes, using once, few, many, or a class for an expanded clone.

j_call v_call clone_size d_call cdr3_length cdr3_nt cdr3_aa
TRBJ2-3 TRBV7-3 NA TRBD2 16 TGTGCCAGCAGCTGGCAAGCGGGGGGAAACACAGATACGCAGTATTTT CASSWQAGGNTDTQYF
TRBJ2-1 TRBV25-1 few NA 16 TGTGCCAGCAGTGAATATAACCGGCTGTCCTACAATGAGCAGTTCTTC CASSEYNRLSYNEQFF
TRBJ1-2 TRBV7-3 few TRBD1 14 TGTGCCAGCACCCTATGGCCAGGGGACAGTGGCTACACCTTC CASTLWPGDSGYTF
TRBJ2-1 TRBV2 many NA 10 TGTGCCAGCAGAGGGACTTCCCAGTTCTTC CASRGTSQFF
TRBJ1-3 TRBV9 NA NA 13 TGTGCCAGCAGCCGGGACTTTGAAAACACCATATATTTT CASSRDFENTIYF
TRBJ1-6 TRBV7-9 NA TRBD1 16 TGTGCCAGCAGCTCATCATACAGGGGGCGAAATTCACCCCTCCACTTT CASSSSYRGRNSPLHF
TRBJ2-1 TRBV19 few NA 14 TGTGCCAGTAGTGTCACTACGGCCGGGACGGGTCAGTTCTTC CASSVTTAGTGQFF
TRBJ1-2 TRBV7-2 few NA 17 TGTGCCAGCCCAGCTTATGTTGTTGGGTCAATAGCGTCTGGCTACACCTTC CASPAYVVGSIASGYTF
TRBJ2-5 TRBV5-1 NA NA 15 TGCGCCAGCAGCTTGGGGGGGCTACGACAAGAGACCCAGTACTTC CASSLGGLRQETQYF
TRBJ2-1 TRBV27 NA NA 15 TGTGCCAGCAGGACAGCCTTTGGGACCCCGGGTGAGCAGTTCTTC CASRTAFGTPGEQFF
TRBJ2-2 TRBV11-3 NA TRBD1 14 TGTGCCAGCAGCCCGGGACAGGGTCCCGGGGAGCTGTTTTTT CASSPGQGPGELFF
TRBJ2-6 TRBV2 few NA 16 TGTGCCAGCAGCCCTAGGTCCAACTCTGGGGCCAACGTCCTGACTTTC CASSPRSNSGANVLTF
TRBJ2-7 TRBV28 few NA 13 TGTGCCAGCAGTGGAGGGACTCTGGGAGAGCAGTACTTC CASSGGTLGEQYF
TRBJ1-3 TRBV10-3 NA NA 13 TGTGCCATCAGCCGCAGCTCTGGAAACACCATATATTTT CAISRSSGNTIYF
TRBJ2-3 TRBV6-1 few NA 14 TGTGCCAGCAGTGTAAGCGGCTGGACAGATACGCAGTATTTT CASSVSGWTDTQYF
TRBJ1-1 TRBV29-1 NA NA 13 TGCAGCGTTTCTACAGGGAAGAACACTGAAGCTTTCTTT CSVSTGKNTEAFF
TRBJ1-1 TRBV6-1 few NA 12 TGTGCCAGCAGGATCTGGGACACTGAAGCTTTCTTT CASRIWDTEAFF
TRBJ1-1 TRBV5-6 few NA 14 TGTGCCAGCAGCGGGCGGTGGGGGAACACTGAAGCTTTCTTT CASSGRWGNTEAFF
TRBJ2-5 TRBV4-1 NA TRBD1 16 TGCGCCAGCAGCCAACCCGGGACAGGAACCCAAGAGACCCAGTACTTC CASSQPGTGTQETQYF
TRBJ2-1 TRBV5-1 few TRBD2 17 TGCGCCAGCAGCTTCGGGCCCTCTAGCGGGGGAAGGGGTGAGCAGTTCTTC CASSFGPSSGGRGEQFF
TRBJ2-5 TRBV9 NA NA 13 TGTGCCAGCAGCGTTGGGGTTATGGAGACCCAGTACTTC CASSVGVMETQYF
TRBJ2-5 TRBV4-1 few NA 12 TGCGCCAGCAGCCGGCTTGGAGAGACCCAGTACTTC CASSRLGETQYF
TRBJ2-2 TRBV5-8 few TRBD2 16 TGTGCCAGCAGATCCCGCCTAGCGGGGTACACCGGGGAGCTGTTTTTT CASRSRLAGYTGELFF
TRBJ2-3 TRBV6-5 few NA 13 TGTGCCAGCAGTCCCGTCACCCTGGGTACGCAGTATTTT CASSPVTLGTQYF
TRBJ1-6 TRBV11-1 NA TRBD1 14 TGTGCCAGCAACGCGGGACAGGGGGATTCACCCCTCCACTTT CASNAGQGDSPLHF
TRBJ1-2 TRBV4-1 NA TRBD1 14 TGCGCCAGCAGCCTAGGGACAGGGAACTATGGCTACACCTTC CASSLGTGNYGYTF
TRBJ2-7 TRBV19 NA NA 13 TGTGCCATCTCCTGGGGGATGGGATACGAGCAGTACTTC CAISWGMGYEQYF
TRBJ1-2 TRBV29-1 NA TRBD1 13 TGCAGCGTTGAAGGGACAGGGACGTGGGGCTACACCTTC CSVEGTGTWGYTF
TRBJ2-1 TRBV21-1 few NA 15 TGTGCCAGCAGCAGGGACAGGGGAACAGTCAATGAGCAGTTCTTC CASSRDRGTVNEQFF
TRBJ1-1 TRBV30 few TRBD1 13 TGTGCCTGGAAGGGACAGCCGAACACTGAAGCTTTCTTT CAWKGQPNTEAFF
TRBJ2-2 TRBV19 few NA 14 TGTGCCAGTAGTATATTGGAAAACACCGGGGAGCTGTTTTTT CASSILENTGELFF
TRBJ2-3 TRBV30 NA NA 14 TGTGCCTGGAGTGGTTCTATCGGCACAGATACGCAGTATTTT CAWSGSIGTDTQYF
TRBJ2-7 TRBV5-1 few TRBD2 13 TGCGCCAGCAGCCGTAGCGGGGTCTACGAGCAGTACTTC CASSRSGVYEQYF
TRBJ1-6 TRBV7-8 NA NA 17 TGTGCCAGCAGCATACGGGTGGCGAGAACGCAGGATTCACCCCTCCACTTT CASSIRVARTQDSPLHF
TRBJ2-2 TRBV14 NA NA 14 TGTGCCAGCAGCCGCGACCTAAACACCGGGGAGCTGTTTTTT CASSRDLNTGELFF
TRBJ2-5 TRBV30 few NA 14 TGTGCCTGGAGTAGAGATTTGGGGGGAGAGACCCAGTACTTC CAWSRDLGGETQYF
TRBJ1-1 TRBV9 NA NA 15 TGTGCCAGCAGCTCCCAAGACAGGCCGAACACTGAAGCTTTCTTT CASSSQDRPNTEAFF
TRBJ2-1 TRBV18 few NA 13 TGTGCCAGCTCACCTATGGACCGGGGTGAGCAGTTCTTC CASSPMDRGEQFF